This T cell receptor (beta chain) was identified in a study of HIV-infected children after antiretroviral therapy interruption. Germline loops: CDR1 SGHTA, CDR2 FQGTGA. V lost 3 bases, J lost 6 bases, and 9 bases lay in between. The CDR3 has 14 amino acids. Unique molecular identifiers were included in an RNA-based 3' RACE TCR library. One entry per CDR3 protein results from TCRdb running MiXCR on the 3' RACE reads. The table shows roughly 46,000 distinct CDR3 sequences, with approximately 4.3% occurring only once. The treatment: PENTA 11 planned treatment interruption arm or continuous ART arm. Participants had taken at least three-drug ART for at least 24 weeks. Naive CD4+ CD45RA+ CD45RO- T cells were sorted from thawed PBMCs. This clonotype was seen only a few times.

The chain combines TRBV7-3 with TRBJ1-6; a possible D gene is TRBD1 (6 bases). Material: CD45RA+ CD4+ T cells from PBMCs, pooled from several time points, obtained from a donor given antiretroviral therapy, either interrupted or continuous. Subset reported: naive CD4+ CD45RA+ CD45RO- T cells. The clonotype comes from a pool of human donors with HIV. The DNA for the CDR3 is TGTGCCAGCAGCTTTGGGGGCGCTAATTCACCCCTCCACTTT. It codes for CASSFGGANSPLHF.